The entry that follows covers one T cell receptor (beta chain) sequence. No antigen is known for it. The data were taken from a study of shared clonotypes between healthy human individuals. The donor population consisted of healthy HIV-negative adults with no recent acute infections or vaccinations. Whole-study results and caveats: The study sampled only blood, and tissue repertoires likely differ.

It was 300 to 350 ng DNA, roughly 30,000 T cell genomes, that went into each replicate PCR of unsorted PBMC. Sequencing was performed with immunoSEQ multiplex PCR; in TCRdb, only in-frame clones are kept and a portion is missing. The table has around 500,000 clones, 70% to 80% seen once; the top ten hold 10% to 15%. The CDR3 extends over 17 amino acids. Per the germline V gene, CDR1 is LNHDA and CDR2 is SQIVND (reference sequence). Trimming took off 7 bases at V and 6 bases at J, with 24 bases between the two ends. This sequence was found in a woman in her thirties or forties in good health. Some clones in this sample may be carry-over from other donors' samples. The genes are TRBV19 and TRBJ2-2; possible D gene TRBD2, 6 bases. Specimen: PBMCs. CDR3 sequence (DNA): TGTGCCAGTACCGAACTTCAGGGAGGCCATAGGTCCGGGGAGCTGTTTTTT. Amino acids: CASTELQGGHRSGELFF.